This T cell receptor beta chain is drawn from a study of T-cell reconstitution after alpha-beta-depleted transplantation in children. Preparation of the TCRbeta library used unique molecular identifiers. TCRdb redid the calling of the PCR reads with MiXCR, one entry per CDR3 protein. The sample lists some 350,000 distinct CDR3 sequences; 16% were seen once. The CDR3 is 12 amino acids. Trimming took off 3 bases at V and 2 bases at J, with 7 bases between the two ends. CDR1 is DFQATT, CDR2 SNEGSKA, per germline (reference sequence). In regard to this clonotype: The antigen is unknown. A clone one base away is much larger, so this may be a read error. No conserved phenylalanine or tryptophan ends this CDR3, so it is likely a read error.

General observations from the study: Two months or so post-transplant, alpha-beta T cells reportedly derived from several hundred expanded graft clones. Newly generated T cells supplied most T-cell counts and diversity one year post-transplant. It was surviving recipient T cells and thymic progenitors that gave some patients high TCRbeta diversity at day 60.

Sequenced material: PBMCs, mostly from graft donor cells, taken 360 days after TCRalphabeta/CD19-depleted stem cell transplant. The rearrangement uses TRBV20-1 and TRBJ2-5; D not resolved. This receptor was taken from a male patient under 10 years old who had a stem cell transplant for acute lymphoblastic leukemia, so the T cells may come from the graft donor. CDR3 sequence: CSASFRQETQYC. The CDR3 coding sequence is TGCAGTGCTAGCTTTCGGCAAGAGACCCAGTACTGC.